The 27 T cell receptor beta chains in this list originate from one sample, sequenced in a study of T cell clonality in common variable immunodeficiency. Profiling relied on immunoSEQ multiplex PCR, and the TCRdb table lists in-frame clones only, not all of them. The profile covers approximately 44,000 clones, none occurring a single time. Sequenced input: peripheral blood mononuclear cells. These receptors were collected from a person aged 18 to 75 in good health.

There are many counts of this clone. The sequence runs out 3 residues before the end of the CDR3; the remainder is reconstructed from the germline J gene. The V gene is TRBV19, the J gene TRBJ2-3, with TRBD1 identical over 8 bases. After removal of 11 bases from V and 2 bases from J, the junction contained 9 bases not matched to a gene. Germline CDR1 reads LNHDA; CDR2 reads SQIVND (reference sequence). The CDR3 sequence is 14 residues long. Incomplete CDR3 DNA: TGTGCCTCAACAGACAGGGGCAACACAGATACG. Protein product: CASTDRGNTDT. The entire CDR3 reads CASTDRGNTDTQYF.

In the case of this clone: The sequence runs out 3 residues before the end of the CDR3; the remainder is reconstructed from the germline J gene. The chain uses TRBV11-1 and TRBJ2-7, with a weak D call TRBD2 (5 bases). V gave up 5 bases and J gave up 2 bases, with 16 bases separating them. CDR3 length: 15 residues. Germline CDR1 and CDR2: SGHAT and FQDESV (reference sequence). CDR3 in amino acids: CASSPYGEEAYEQYF. The covered CDR3 bases are TGTGCCAGCAGCCCCTACGGGGAAGAAGCCTACGAG. The full variable domain, rest sourced from reference TRBV11-1 and TRBJ2-7, is EAEVAQSPRYKITEKSQAVAFWCDPISGHATLYWYRQILGQGPELLVQFQDESVVDDSQLPKDRFSAERLKGVDSTLKIQPAELGDSAMYLCASSPYGEEAYEQYFGPGTRLTVT.

Ten or more counts support this clone. The CDR3 bases that were read are TGCAGTGCTAGAGTCCCCGGGACACTGAAAGAGACC. As protein: CSARVPGTLKET. From start to end, the CDR3 is CSARVPGTLKETQYF. J is TRBJ2-5 and V is TRBV20-1, with D tentatively TRBD1 (6 bases). Coverage ceases 3 residues before the CDR3 finishes, and the germline J gene fills in the end. Trimming pared 1 base from V and 3 bases from J, leaving 15 bases between. Per the germline V gene, CDR1 is DFQATT and CDR2 is SNEGSKA (reference sequence). This CDR3 comprises 15 residues.

This clone was seen many times. Coverage ceases 3 residues before the CDR3 finishes, and the germline J gene fills in the end. The chain combines TRBV23-1 with TRBJ1-3; weak D call: TRBD1 (5 bases). Being an ORF, TRBV23-1 has a function that is uncertain. The CDR3 runs to 17 residues. Trimming removed 0 bases from V and 2 bases from J, with 14 bases in between. The sequenced CDR3 bases are TGCGCCAGCAGTCAATCCGGACACCCAAGGACTGGAAACACC. This sequence encodes CASSQSGHPRTGNT. The complete CDR3 protein is CASSQSGHPRTGNTIYF.

Ten or more counts support this clone. The DNA ends 3 residues before the CDR3 does, and the rest of the CDR3 is filled in from the germline J gene. The rearrangement links TRBV11-2 to TRBJ1-2, with 7 bases lining up with TRBD1. The CDR3 has 13 residues. Germline CDR1 SGHAT, CDR2 FQNNGV. V gave up 3 bases and J gave up 7 bases; unmatched junction bases: 5. CDR3 DNA, as far as it was read: TGTGCCAGCAGCTTTGACAGGGCAGGTGGC. Translating gives CASSFDRAGG. The entire CDR3 protein reads CASSFDRAGGYTF.

A note on this clone: Coverage ceases 3 residues before the CDR3 finishes, and the germline J gene fills in the end. The V call is TRBV7-6, the J call TRBJ2-5; 16 bases map to TRBD2. The germline CDR1 and CDR2 sequences are SGHVS and FNYEAQ. The CDR3 runs 17 residues. The trim removed 4 bases at V and 5 bases at J, leaving 7 bases unmatched. Here the CDR3 reads CASSSIGTSGGAETQYF. The CDR3 DNA, read in part, is TGTGCCAGCAGCTCCATAGGGACTAGCGGGGGGGCCGAGACC.

This clone was detected many times. The read finishes 3 residues shy of the CDR3 end, and the germline J gene is used to complete it. The rearrangement links TRBV2 to TRBJ1-2; D gene unclear. Trimming removed 4 bases at V and 7 bases at J, with 7 bases between. Per germline, CDR1 SNHLY and CDR2 FYNNEI. The CDR3 sequence is 11 residues long. The CDR3 here is CASSVTGGYTF. The covered CDR3 bases are TGTGCCAGCAGTGTGACTGGTGGC.

This clone was detected many times. The read ends 3 residues before the CDR3 terminus; that terminus is restored from the germline J gene. The chain joins TRBV6-1 to TRBJ1-3; the D is unclear. The V end lost 8 bases, the J end lost 0 bases, and 8 bases lay between the germline ends. The CDR3 consists of 13 residues. Germline V CDR1 and CDR2: MNHNS, SASEGT. The covered CDR3 bases are TGTGCCAGCGGTGCCAACTCTGGAAACACC. This sequence encodes CASGANSGNT. The whole CDR3 sequence reads CASGANSGNTIYF.

This clone was found a few times. The read is 3 residues too short to cover the CDR3 end, so that end is filled in from the germline J gene. This chain joins TRBV5-1 and TRBJ2-7; a possible D gene is TRBD1 (5 bases). CDR1 is SGHRS and CDR2 is YFSETQ in the germline V gene. V was trimmed by 0 bases and J by 1 base, leaving 11 bases between them. This CDR3 region has 15 residues. The covered CDR3 bases are TGCGCCAGCAGCTTGGAGCAGGGCCCTTCCTACGAG. It is translated as CASSLEQGPSYE. The complete CDR3 protein is CASSLEQGPSYEQYF.

At least ten counts were recorded for this clone. The CDR3 end falls 3 residues outside the read, so it is completed with the germline J gene. V is TRBV29-1 and J is TRBJ1-1; maybe TRBD1 (5 bases). The V end lost 5 bases, the J end lost 1 base, and 11 bases lay between the germline ends. This CDR3 is built from 13 residues. Germline CDR1 is SQVTM and CDR2 is ANQGSEA. The chain's CDR3 is CSVRWGANTEAFF. CDR3 DNA, as far as it was read: TGCAGCGTTCGATGGGGCGCGAACACTGAA.

This clone appeared many times. Sequencing ends 3 residues short of the CDR3 end; the germline J gene provides the rest. The V call is TRBV19, the J call TRBJ2-1; a weak D match, TRBD2 (5 bases). The germline CDR1 and CDR2 sequences are LNHDA and SQIVND (reference sequence). With 4 bases removed from V and 0 bases from J, the gap between germline ends came to 10 bases. This CDR3 is 15 amino acids long. The part of the CDR3 DNA that was read is TGTGCCAGTAGTACCAGCGGCAGCTCCTACAATGAG. It codes for CASSTSGSSYNE. The entire CDR3 is CASSTSGSSYNEQFF.

This clone was counted only a few times. The CDR3 extends 3 residues past the end of the read, so its final part is completed from the germline J gene. The chain recombines TRBV7-8 with TRBJ1-1; 7 positions agree with TRBD1. The germline V gene has CDR1 SGHVS and CDR2 FQNEAQ. This CDR3 region has 14 residues. V trimming: 2 bases; J trimming: 3 bases; junction bases outside the gene matches: 3. The CDR3 DNA, read in part, is TGTGCCAGCAGCTTACGGGGACAGTACACTGAA. Its protein is CASSLRGQYTE. The CDR3 as a whole reads CASSLRGQYTEAFF.

This clone came up many times. The CDR3 extends 3 residues past the end of the read, so its final part is completed from the germline J gene. V and J are TRBV7-6 and TRBJ2-1, with a tentative D call TRBD2 (6 bases). This CDR3 has 12 residues. V was pared by 5 bases and J by 8 bases, with 10 bases between. The germline V gene encodes CDR1 SGHVS and CDR2 FNYEAQ. The CDR3 sequence is CASSAGGDEQFF. The CDR3 bases that were read are TGTGCCAGCAGCGCCGGGGGTGATGAG. The variable domain in full, with the rest retrieved from reference TRBV7-6 and TRBJ2-1, is GAGVSQSPRYKVTKRGQDVALRCDPISGHVSLYWYRQALGQGPEFLTYFNYEAQQDKSGLPNDRFSAERPEGSISTLTIQRTEQRDSAMYRCASSAGGDEQFFGPGTRLTVL.

The table lists this clone with many counts. The read terminates 3 residues before the CDR3 end, so the remaining end is supplied by the germline J gene. This rearrangement joins TRBV20-1 to TRBJ2-5; 9 bases agree with TRBD2. This CDR3 has 16 residues. Germline V gene lookup returns CDR1 DFQATT and CDR2 SNEGSKA (reference sequence). J lost 5 bases, V lost 0 bases, and 10 bases had no gene match. The CDR3 spells CSARDFKAGGQETQYF. The DNA read from the CDR3 is TGCAGTGCTAGAGATTTTAAGGCGGGGGGGCAGGAGACC.

This clone was detected ten times or more. The read terminates 3 residues ahead of where the CDR3 ends, so the germline J gene completes it. The V call is TRBV10-3, the J call TRBJ2-2; D unclear. The CDR3 runs to 14 residues. V shed 3 bases and J shed 1 base, with 6 bases lying between them. CDR1 is ENHRY and CDR2 is SYGVKD in the germline V gene. The CDR3 reads CAISDSQNTGELFF. Incomplete CDR3 DNA: TGTGCCATCAGTGATAGTCAGAACACCGGGGAG.

The table lists this clone with many counts. The DNA ends 3 residues before the CDR3 does, and the rest of the CDR3 is filled in from the germline J gene. V and J are TRBV9 and TRBJ1-4; no clear D gene. CDR1 and CDR2 from the germline V gene are SGDLS and YYNGEE. This CDR3 comprises 15 residues. V was trimmed by 0 bases and J by 4 bases, leaving 10 bases between them. CDR3 DNA, as far as it was read: TGTGCCAGCAGCGTAGAGGCAGTTGATAATGAAAAA. It encodes CASSVEAVDNEK. The whole CDR3 is CASSVEAVDNEKLFF.

This clone was observed many times. The CDR3 end falls 3 residues outside the read, so it is completed with the germline J gene. The chain has TRBV2 and TRBJ2-7; 7 bases agree with TRBD1. The CDR3 covers 14 residues. Trimming removed 2 bases from V and 5 bases from J; junction bases left unmatched: 6. Germline CDR1 is SNHLY and CDR2 is FYNNEI. Incomplete CDR3 DNA: TGTGCCAGCAGTGAAAGGCAGGGGGAAGACGAG. Translated: CASSERQGEDE. The entire CDR3 sequence reads CASSERQGEDEQYF.

This clone was detected many times. The read stops 3 residues short of the end of the CDR3; the missing end is completed from the germline J gene. This rearrangement joins TRBV7-6 to TRBJ2-1, with TRBD2 identical over 7 bases. There are 15 residues in the CDR3. Germline trimming cut 3 bases from V and 7 bases from J; bases unmatched to any gene: 9. Looked up from germline, CDR1 is SGHVS and CDR2 is FNYEAQ. The sequenced part of the CDR3 DNA is TGTGCCAGCAGCTTGGGACGGGACTATCTTAATGAG. Its translation is CASSLGRDYLNE. In full, the CDR3 reads CASSLGRDYLNEQFF.

This clone was counted at least ten times. The CDR3 end falls 3 residues outside the read, so it is completed with the germline J gene. The chain joins TRBV2 to TRBJ2-3; D might be TRBD1 (5 bases). The CDR3 has 16 amino acids. Trimming cost V 3 bases and J 1 base, with 14 bases left between them. Germline V gene sequence: CDR1 SNHLY, CDR2 FYNNEI. The CDR3 here is CASSEGLLGRTDTQYF. The sequenced CDR3 bases are TGTGCCAGCAGTGAGGGGCTCCTCGGCCGCACAGATACG.

This clone was detected ten times or more. The read terminates 3 residues before the CDR3 end, so the remaining end is supplied by the germline J gene. This chain uses TRBV7-2 with TRBJ2-3, with 8 positions matching TRBD1. The CDR3 consists of 14 residues. CDR1 and CDR2 from the germline V gene are SGHTA and FQGNSA. Unmatched junction bases numbered 4, after V lost 5 bases and J lost 3 bases. The CDR3 region is CASSGQGRTDTQYF. The CDR3 bases that were read are TGTGCCAGCAGCGGACAGGGAAGAACAGATACG.

This clone has at least ten counts. The CDR3 end falls 3 residues outside the read, so it is completed with the germline J gene. This sequence joins TRBV5-1 and TRBJ2-7; D unclear. The CDR3 totals 13 residues. V shed 0 bases and J shed 2 bases, with 6 bases lying between them. CDR1 and CDR2 from the germline V gene are SGHRS and YFSETQ. The CDR3 loop is CASSLGRTYEQYF. The CDR3 DNA, read in part, is TGCGCCAGCAGCTTGGGCAGGACCTACGAG.

This clone was recorded many times. The sequenced fragment ends 3 residues before the CDR3 boundary, so the rest is inferred from the germline J gene. The V call is TRBV15, the J call TRBJ2-1, with 8 positions matching TRBD1. The junction had 5 bases not matched to a gene; V was cut back by 3 bases and J by 4 bases. CDR1 is LNHNV and CDR2 is YYDKDF in the germline V gene (reference sequence). CDR3 length equals 15 residues. This chain's CDR3 is CATSSGTGSYNEQFF. The sequenced CDR3 bases are TGTGCCACCAGCAGCGGGACAGGTTCTTACAATGAG.

This clone was observed at least ten times. The CDR3 end is not reached by the read, which stops 3 residues before it; the germline J gene fills it in. The J gene is TRBJ1-4, the V gene TRBV7-9; no definite D call. The V end lost 1 base, the J end lost 5 bases, and 8 bases lay between the germline ends. This CDR3 has 14 residues. Germline V CDR1 and CDR2: SEHNR, FQNEAQ (reference sequence). The CDR3 loop is CASSLGGGNEKLFF. The DNA read from the CDR3 is TGTGCCAGCAGCTTAGGCGGAGGCAATGAAAAA.

Ten or more counts support this clone. From the germline J gene comes the end of the CDR3, since the read stops 3 residues before it. The chain couples TRBV6-2 or TRBV6-3 to TRBJ2-7, with 13 bases that match TRBD2. Germline CDR1 is MNHEY and CDR2 is SVGEGT. V lost 6 bases, J lost 6 bases, and 8 bases stayed unmatched. The CDR3 runs to 15 residues. CDR3 region: CASRPTSGGAVEQYF. Partial CDR3 DNA: TGTGCCAGCAGGCCAACTAGCGGGGGGGCCGTCGAG.

This clone was detected many times. Read coverage stops 3 residues before the CDR3 terminus; the germline J gene supplies the remainder. The chain is built from TRBV4-2 and TRBJ1-1; a possible D gene is TRBD1 (5 bases). CDR1 is LGHNA and CDR2 is YNFKEQ in the germline V gene. The V end lost 0 bases, the J end lost 4 bases, and 12 bases lay between the germline ends. This CDR3 is 15 amino acids long. The CDR3 sequence is CASSQEGRRGTEAFF. Incomplete CDR3 DNA: TGTGCCAGCAGCCAAGAGGGGCGGAGGGGCACTGAA.

In this sample, this clone turned up many times. The CDR3 end is not reached by the read, which stops 3 residues before it; the germline J gene fills it in. The V gene is TRBV19, the J gene TRBJ2-3, with TRBD2 matching over 7 bases. With 4 bases clipped from V and 2 bases from J, the junction kept 6 bases outside the gene matches. There are 15 residues in the CDR3. CDR1 and CDR2 (germline): LNHDA, SQIVND (reference sequence). The chain's CDR3 is CASSNRREITDTQYF. CDR3 DNA (partial): TGTGCCAGTAGTAATAGGCGGGAGATCACAGATACG.

This clone showed up many times. The sequenced CDR3 bases are TGCGCCAGCAGCTTACAGGGGGGAGAATATCAGCCC. Translated: CASSLQGGEYQP. The CDR3 as a whole reads CASSLQGGEYQPQHF. The chain employs TRBV5-1 and TRBJ1-5; TRBD1 agrees at 8 bases. The sequenced fragment ends 3 residues before the CDR3 boundary, so the rest is inferred from the germline J gene. Losses at the gene ends were 2 bases for V and 5 bases for J; bases not matched to a gene: 6. The CDR3 has 15 residues. Germline V gene sequence: CDR1 SGHRS, CDR2 YFSETQ.